This T cell receptor (beta chain) was obtained from a study of blood T cell repertoires in COVID-19. The wider study: The United States, Italy and Spain were the sources of the acute and convalescent COVID-19 samples.

Germline V gene sequence: CDR1 KGHSH, CDR2 LQKENI. Trimming took 3 bases from V and 0 from J, leaving 10 bases between them. This CDR3 spans 15 amino acids. Source study methods: How many nucleated cells were present was estimated from reference gene primer amplification. Sequencing used immunoSEQ multiplex PCR; TCRdb keeps in-frame clones, though not all of them. V and J calls and clone size are as listed in that table; D and trimming were resolved from the DNA. The sample holds around 300,000 clones, 87% seen once. The source of this sequence is a middle-aged woman who had recovered from COVID-19. The J gene is TRBJ2-3, the V gene TRBV18; maybe TRBD1 (6 bases). The sample was PBMCs or T cells enriched from blood (not recorded which). The CDR3: CASSPVGQSTDTQYF. The DNA for the CDR3 is TGTGCCAGCTCACCGGTCGGACAGAGCACAGATACGCAGTATTTT.